This TCR beta chain was sequenced in a study of beta chain features in type 1 diabetes. General study points: Possible PCR preference for shorter templates applied equally to patients and controls.

J lost 4 bases, V lost 5 bases, and 10 bases had no gene match. The CDR3 has 16 amino acids. CDR1 is SGHTA and CDR2 is FQGNSA in the germline V gene. This clone was counted only a few times. Antigen: not known. Isolated RNA was reverse transcribed in full, so expressed TCRB transcripts were sequenced. This table comes from immunoSEQ multiplex PCR, and its TCRdb copy is limited to in-frame clones, with some not included. This sample carries 620,000 or so clones, roughly 15% of them seen once, and the ten largest clones take about 0.093%. Specimen: naive CD4+ T cells from blood. The rearrangement uses TRBV7-2 and TRBJ2-5, with 10 bases lining up with TRBD2. The TCR originated in a young man in good health. This CDR3 is CASSPQSGGAGETQYF. The CDR3 bases are TGTGCCAGCAGCCCCCAAAGCGGGGGGGCGGGAGAGACCCAGTACTTC.